This entry lists 8 T cell receptor beta chains sequenced from one sample in a study of control samples from healthy donors and cancer patients. Profiling relied on immunoSEQ multiplex PCR, and the TCRdb table lists in-frame clones only, not all of them. The table records approximately 82,000 clones, 93% of them present only once. Sequencing used PBMCs. These receptors were taken from a woman between 40 and 55 years old with lung cancer.

This chain joins TRBV7-9 and TRBJ1-3; D unclear. The CDR3 sequence is 14 residues long. CDR1 SEHNR and CDR2 FQNEAQ come from the germline V gene (reference sequence). V lost 2 bases to trimming and J lost 0 bases, with 5 bases between them. The CDR3 nucleotides read TGTGCCAGCAGCTTAAAGACCTCTGGAAACACCATATATTTT. It specifies CASSLKTSGNTIYF.

J is TRBJ2-5 and V is TRBV7-3; 7 nucleotides line up with TRBD1. CDR1 and CDR2 (germline): SGHTA, FQGTGA. The CDR3 covers 15 residues. V shed 5 bases and J 4 bases; nucleotides not matched to a gene: 10. The CDR3 region is CASSALRGLGETQYF. CDR3 bases: TGTGCCAGCAGCGCCCTTAGGGGGCTTGGAGAGACCCAGTACTTC.

This clone has just a few counts. J is TRBJ2-7 and V is TRBV5-1, with D perhaps TRBD2 (7 bases). Germline CDR1 and CDR2: SGHRS and YFSETQ. The CDR3 is 14 residues long. V lost 4 bases and J lost 2, with 13 bases in between. CDR3 amino acids: CASSRIGGAYEQYF. The CDR3 nucleotides read TGCGCCAGCAGCCGCATAGGGGGGGCCTACGAGCAGTACTTC.

This sequence joins TRBV25-1 and TRBJ2-2; D unresolved. V was shortened by 1 base and J by 2 bases, with 5 bases between the two germline ends. There are 14 residues in the CDR3. Germline lookup yields CDR1 MGHDK and CDR2 SYGVNS. The DNA of the CDR3 is TGTGCCAGCAGTGAATGGGGAAACACCGGGGAGCTGTTTTTT. Its protein product is CASSEWGNTGELFF.

The rearrangement links TRBV14 to TRBJ1-4, with D hard to call. The V and J ends lost 0 bases and 3 bases respectively, with 8 bases between them. Germline lookup yields CDR1 SGHDN and CDR2 FVKESK. The CDR3 covers 15 residues. CDR3: CASSQDNGPNEKLFF. The CDR3, as DNA: TGTGCCAGCAGCCAAGACAACGGACCTAATGAAAAACTGTTTTTT.

The V gene is TRBV6-1, the J gene TRBJ1-4, with 7 bases aligning to TRBD1. The CDR3 extends over 14 amino acids. Germline trimming cut 3 bases from V and 10 bases from J; bases unmatched to any gene: 8. The germline V gene encodes CDR1 MNHNS and CDR2 SASEGT. In nucleotides, the CDR3 is TGTGCCAGCAGTGACCCGACAGGGTTGGGAAAACTGTTTTTT. Translating gives CASSDPTGLGKLFF.

The gene calls are TRBV24-1 and TRBJ2-1; 7 positions match TRBD1. Trimming cost V 4 bases and J 0 bases; bases outside gene matches: 5. The CDR3 is made up of 16 amino acids. Germline CDR1 KGHDR, CDR2 SFDVKD. The CDR3 bases are TGTGCCACCAGTGAAAGGGGGCAGCTCTCCTACAATGAGCAGTTCTTC. It specifies CATSERGQLSYNEQFF.

In nucleotides, the CDR3 is TGTGCCATCAGTCGGTACACCTCCCTAGCTAACTATGGCTACACCTTC. This gives the protein CAISRYTSLANYGYTF. The chain is built from TRBV10-3 and TRBJ1-2, with no clear D. CDR1 is ENHRY and CDR2 is SYGVKD in the germline V gene. V was shortened by 5 bases and J by 0 bases, with 16 bases between the two germline ends. The CDR3 is 16 amino acids.